The 14 T cell receptor beta chains listed next were all sequenced from one sample in a study of blood T cell dynamics during melanoma immunotherapy. Sequenced by immunoSEQ multiplex PCR; TCRdb stores in-frame clones only, minus some. The sample yields about 5,600 clones, roughly 84% seen once. Documented time point: week 3, after first cycle of checkpoint inhibitor. The sequencing used blood, collected from a patient treated with checkpoint blockade. The receptors stem from a human donor with melanoma. Some clones in this sample may be carry-over from other donors' samples.

The CDR3 DNA sequence: TGCGCCAGCAGGACCACAGGGGGCGCAAACGAGCAGTACTTC. As protein: CASRTTGGANEQYF. The chain joins TRBV4-1 to TRBJ2-7; 9 positions match TRBD1. The CDR3 length is 14 residues. V lost 6 bases to trimming and J lost 5 bases; unmatched junction nucleotides: 8. CDR1 is MGHRA, CDR2 YSYEKL, per germline.

This chain joins TRBV7-9 and TRBJ2-3, with TRBD2 matching 7 bases. This CDR3 region has 13 residues. V was clipped by 6 bases and J by 4 bases; unmatched bases: 4. Germline V gene sequence: CDR1 SEHNR, CDR2 FQNEAQ (reference sequence). The CDR3 DNA is TGTGCCAGCAGTCCGGGAGGTTCAGATACGCAGTATTTT. Translation: CASSPGGSDTQYF. Full variable domain (remainder filled in from reference TRBV7-9 and TRBJ2-3): DTGVSQNPRHKITKRGQNVTFRCDPISEHNRLYWYRQTLGQGPEFLTYFQNEAQLEKSRLLSDRFSAERPKGSFSTLEIQRTEQGDSAMYLCASSPGGSDTQYFGPGTRLTVL.

This chain links TRBV6-5 with TRBJ2-1; D gene uncertain. Germline lookup yields CDR1 MNHEY and CDR2 SVGAGI. The CDR3 is 12 amino acids. Trimming stripped 2 bases from V and 9 bases from J, with 8 bases between. DNA for the CDR3: TGTGCCAGCAGTTACCGAGATACTGAGCAGTTCTTC. Its protein is CASSYRDTEQFF.

By share of the sample, this clone is medium-sized. The chain uses TRBV4-3 and TRBJ2-2; a possible D gene is TRBD2 (5 bases). V lost 2 bases to trimming and J lost 9 bases, with 10 bases between them. There are 13 residues in the CDR3. CDR1 and CDR2 (germline): LGHNA, YSLEER. Written as DNA, the CDR3 is TGCGCCAGCAGCCAAAGGACTGGCCGGGAGCTGTTTTTT. Protein: CASSQRTGRELFF.

In DNA form, the CDR3 reads TGTGCCAGCAGCCCAAACAGGGCTTCACCCCTCCACTTT. Translating it yields CASSPNRASPLHF. The chain employs TRBV7-9 and TRBJ1-6; a weak D match, TRBD1 (6 bases). From germline, CDR1 is SEHNR and CDR2 FQNEAQ (reference sequence). The CDR3 sequence is 13 residues long. The ends were cut back, 5 bases at V and 9 bases at J, with 11 bases in the middle.

V is TRBV4-3 and J is TRBJ2-6; 8 nucleotides agree with TRBD1. With 2 bases clipped from V and 0 bases from J, the junction kept 0 bases outside the gene matches. Germline V gene lookup returns CDR1 LGHNA and CDR2 YSLEER. This CDR3 is 16 amino acids long. The CDR3 loop is CASSQTGGSGANVLTF. CDR3 DNA: TGCGCCAGCAGCCAAACAGGGGGCTCTGGGGCCAACGTCCTGACTTTC.

The chain carries TRBV28 and TRBJ1-5; D gene ambiguous. Per the germline V gene, CDR1 is MDHEN and CDR2 is SYDVKM. V was trimmed by 4 bases and J by 7 bases, leaving 8 bases between them. The CDR3 runs to 12 residues. The CDR3 region has the DNA TGTGCCAGCAGTTCCTCGGGGCAGCCCCAGCATTTT. Protein: CASSSSGQPQHF.

This chain joins TRBV6-5 and TRBJ1-2; D perhaps matches TRBD1 (5 bases). Between the trimmed V and J ends, which lost 6 bases and 4 bases, there was a span of 15 bases. The germline V gene has CDR1 MNHEY and CDR2 SVGAGI. This CDR3 has 14 residues. CDR3 sequence: CASSRPGQLYGYTF. CDR3 DNA sequence: TGTGCCAGCAGCCGCCCGGGGCAGCTCTATGGCTACACCTTC.

The CDR3 sequence is CASSPWTSTETQYF. The CDR3 DNA follows: TGTGCCAGCAGCCCCTGGACATCAACAGAGACCCAGTACTTC. The rearrangement joins TRBV5-4 to TRBJ2-5; D possibly corresponds to TRBD1 (5 bases). The CDR3 is 14 residues long. Germline V gene sequence: CDR1 SGHNT, CDR2 YYREEE (reference sequence). Trimming took 4 bases from V and 4 from J, leaving 14 bases between them.

The V call is TRBV9, the J call TRBJ2-6; D is possibly TRBD1 or TRBD2 (6 bases each). Trimming took 0 bases from V and 2 from J, leaving 9 bases between them. Germline V lookup: CDR1 SGDLS, CDR2 YYNGEE. The CDR3 runs to 16 residues. The CDR3 spells CASSVGGAAGANVLTF. The CDR3 region has the DNA TGTGCCAGCAGCGTAGGGGGGGCCGCTGGGGCCAACGTCCTGACTTTC.

This clone came up a few times. The chain uses TRBV7-3 and TRBJ2-2, with D unclear. The CDR3 sequence is 14 residues long. Germline CDR1 is SGHTA and CDR2 is FQGTGA. V lost 6 bases and J lost 0, with 8 bases in between. In DNA, the CDR3 is TGTGCCAGCAGAGGGCACGCGAACACCGGGGAGCTGTTTTTT. It is translated as CASRGHANTGELFF.

This chain's CDR3 is CASSPSGGMGQYF. The CDR3 DNA follows: TGTGCCAGCAGCCCTAGCGGGGGTATGGGGCAGTATTTT. The genes are TRBV7-6 and TRBJ2-3; 10 bases fit TRBD2. In germline, CDR1 is SGHVS, CDR2 FNYEAQ. CDR3 size: 13 residues. With V trimmed by 5 bases and J by 11 bases, 7 bases remained unmatched.

This clone was seen a handful of times. The chain is built from TRBV4-2 and TRBJ1-1; no reliable D call. This CDR3 region has 13 residues. V was cut by 5 bases and J by 4 bases, with 11 bases left in between. CDR1 and CDR2 (germline): LGHNA, YNFKEQ. The CDR3 DNA follows: TGTGCCAGCAGCTTAAATGAGCCCACTGAAGCTTTCTTT. Translating gives CASSLNEPTEAFF.

The V and J genes are TRBV15 and TRBJ1-4, with D uncertain. Trimming removed 5 bases at V and 2 bases at J, with 12 bases between. CDR3 length: 15 amino acids. The V gene's germline CDR1 is LNHNV and CDR2 YYDKDF (reference sequence). CDR3 region: CATSSDGATNEKLFF. The CDR3 nucleotides read TGTGCCACCAGCTCGGACGGTGCCACTAATGAAAAACTGTTTTTT.